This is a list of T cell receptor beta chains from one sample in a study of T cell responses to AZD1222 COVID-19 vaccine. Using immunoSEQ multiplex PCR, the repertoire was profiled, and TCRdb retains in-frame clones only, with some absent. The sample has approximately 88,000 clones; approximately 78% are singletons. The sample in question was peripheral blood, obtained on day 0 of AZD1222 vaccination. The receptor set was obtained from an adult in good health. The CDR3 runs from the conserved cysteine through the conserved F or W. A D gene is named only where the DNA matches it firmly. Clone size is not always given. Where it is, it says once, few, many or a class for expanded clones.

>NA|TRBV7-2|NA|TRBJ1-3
CASSLARAGNTIYF
TGTGCCAGCAGCTTAGCTCGGGCTGGAAACACCATATATTTT
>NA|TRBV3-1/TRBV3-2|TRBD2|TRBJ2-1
CASSLTYLSGSSYNEQFF
TGTGCCAGCAGCCTAACTTACCTAAGCGGGAGCTCCTACAATGAGCAGTTCTTC
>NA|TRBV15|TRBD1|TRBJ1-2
CATAGYGTGKGYTF
TGTGCCACCGCCGGGTACGGGACAGGGAAGGGCTACACCTTC
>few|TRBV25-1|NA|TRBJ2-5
CASSERQGLSETQYF
TGTGCCAGCAGTGAGAGACAGGGACTCTCAGAGACCCAGTACTTC
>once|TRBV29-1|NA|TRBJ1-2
CSAKQGGYGYTF
TGCAGCGCAAAACAGGGAGGATATGGCTACACCTTC
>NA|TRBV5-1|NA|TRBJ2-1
CASSLLTVAHNEQFF
TGCGCCAGCAGCTTGCTTACTGTGGCCCACAATGAGCAGTTCTTC
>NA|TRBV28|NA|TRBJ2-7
CASSLSQGNTYEQYF
TGTGCCAGCAGTTTATCTCAGGGGAATACCTACGAGCAGTACTTC
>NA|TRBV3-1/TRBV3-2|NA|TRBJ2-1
CASSLSYNEQFF
TGTGCCAGCAGCCTCTCCTACAATGAGCAGTTCTTC
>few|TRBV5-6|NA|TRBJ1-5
CASSLGGKGNQPQHF
TGTGCCAGCAGCTTGGGGGGAAAGGGTAATCAGCCCCAGCATTTT
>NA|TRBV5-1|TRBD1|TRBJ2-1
CASTTTGEGYNEQFF
TGCGCCAGCACCACTACAGGGGAAGGATACAATGAGCAGTTCTTC
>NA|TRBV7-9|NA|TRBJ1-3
CASSTGLSGNTIYF
TGTGCCAGCAGTACAGGTCTGTCTGGAAACACCATATATTTT
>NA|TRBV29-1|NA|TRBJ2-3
CSVLSTGLSTDTQYF
TGCAGCGTGCTTTCTACGGGACTTAGCACAGATACGCAGTATTTT
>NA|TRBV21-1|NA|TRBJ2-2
CASSFREGALTGELFF
TGTGCCAGCAGCTTCCGGGAGGGGGCCCTCACCGGGGAGCTGTTTTTT
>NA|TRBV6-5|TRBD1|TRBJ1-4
CASSSQGTTNEKLFF
TGTGCCAGCAGCTCACAGGGGACAACTAATGAAAAACTGTTTTTT
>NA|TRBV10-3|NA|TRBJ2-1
CASGEGGQDEQFF
TGTGCCTCAGGGGAGGGGGGGCAGGATGAGCAGTTCTTC
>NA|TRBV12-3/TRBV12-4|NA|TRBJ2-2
CASSLLTTGELFF
TGTGCCAGCAGTTTGTTAACCACCGGGGAGCTGTTTTTT
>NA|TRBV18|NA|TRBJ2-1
CASSRLRGGRGTNEQFF
TGTGCCAGCTCACGCCTAAGGGGGGGCAGGGGAACAAATGAGCAGTTCTTC
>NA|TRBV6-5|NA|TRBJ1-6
CASSYSVPSPLTLHF
TGTGCCAGCAGTTACTCCGTTCCGTCCCCCTTGACCCTCCACTTT
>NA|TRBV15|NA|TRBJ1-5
CATSRDNQPQHF
TGTGCCACCAGCAGAGATAATCAGCCCCAGCATTTT
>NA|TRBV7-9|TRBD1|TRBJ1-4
CASSLRTGGDEKLFF
TGTGCCAGCAGCTTGAGGACAGGGGGCGATGAAAAACTGTTTTTT
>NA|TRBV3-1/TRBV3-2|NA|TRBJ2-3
CASSQEGTDTQYF
TGTGCCAGCAGCCAAGAAGGCACAGATACGCAGTATTTT
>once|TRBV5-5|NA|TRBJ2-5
CASSLVPGVGETQYF
TGTGCCAGCAGCTTGGTCCCGGGAGTCGGAGAGACCCAGTACTTC
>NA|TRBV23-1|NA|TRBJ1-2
CASSQWGNYGYTF
TGCGCCAGCAGTCAATGGGGGAACTATGGCTACACCTTC
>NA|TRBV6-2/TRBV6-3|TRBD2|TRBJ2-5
CASSYSRATSGSIGPRETQYF
TGTGCCAGCAGTTACTCGAGGGCTACTAGCGGGAGTATCGGCCCCCGGGAGACCCAGTACTTC
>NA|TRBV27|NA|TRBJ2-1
CASSRGGSYNEQFF
TGTGCCAGCAGTCGCGGTGGTTCCTACAATGAGCAGTTCTTC
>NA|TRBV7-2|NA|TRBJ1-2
CASSSSLGGFYGYTF
TGTGCCAGCAGCTCGTCCCTGGGTGGGTTCTATGGCTACACCTTC
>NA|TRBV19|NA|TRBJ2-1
CASSMWNEQFF
TGTGCCAGTAGTATGTGGAATGAGCAGTTCTTC
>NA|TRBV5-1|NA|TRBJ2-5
CASTDTVETQYF
TGCGCCAGCACGGACACCGTAGAGACCCAGTACTTC
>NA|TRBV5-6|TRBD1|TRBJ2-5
CASSQGQGGETQYF
TGTGCCAGCAGCCAGGGACAGGGAGGGGAGACCCAGTACTTC
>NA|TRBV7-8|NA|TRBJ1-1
CASSLRSLTMNTEAFF
TGTGCCAGCAGCCTAAGGAGCCTCACCATGAACACTGAAGCTTTCTTT
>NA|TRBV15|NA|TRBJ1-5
CATSRGGHSNQPQHF
TGTGCCACCAGCAGAGGCGGGCATAGCAATCAGCCCCAGCATTTT
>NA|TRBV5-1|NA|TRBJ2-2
CASSLAGLNTGELFF
TGCGCCAGCAGCCTGGCAGGACTTAACACCGGGGAGCTGTTTTTT
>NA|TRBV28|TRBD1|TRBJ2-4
CASSPTGAKNIQYF
TGTGCCAGCAGCCCGACAGGGGCCAAAAACATTCAGTACTTC